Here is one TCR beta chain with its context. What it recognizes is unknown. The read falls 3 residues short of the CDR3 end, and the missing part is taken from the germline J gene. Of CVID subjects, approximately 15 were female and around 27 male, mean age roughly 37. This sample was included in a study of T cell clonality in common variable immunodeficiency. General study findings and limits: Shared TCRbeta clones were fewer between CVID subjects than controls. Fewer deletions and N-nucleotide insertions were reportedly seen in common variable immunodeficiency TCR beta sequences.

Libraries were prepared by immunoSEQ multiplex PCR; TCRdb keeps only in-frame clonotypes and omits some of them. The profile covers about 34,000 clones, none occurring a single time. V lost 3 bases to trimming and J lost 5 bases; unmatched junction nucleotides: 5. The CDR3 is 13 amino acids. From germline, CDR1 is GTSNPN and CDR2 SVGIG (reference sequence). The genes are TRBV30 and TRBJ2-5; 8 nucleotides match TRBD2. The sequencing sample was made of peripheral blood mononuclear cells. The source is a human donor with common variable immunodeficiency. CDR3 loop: CAWSGRGTETQYF. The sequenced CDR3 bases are TGTGCCTGGAGCGGGAGGGGCACGGAGACC.